Listed below are T cell receptor beta chains from one sample, sequenced in a study of blood T cell repertoires in COVID-19. Method: immunoSEQ multiplex PCR; TCRdb's copy keeps in-frame clones and lacks some. The repertoire includes roughly 69,000 clones, roughly 80% of them detected once, and around 3.7% sits in the top ten. The material sequenced was PBMCs or T cells enriched from blood (not recorded which). These receptors were collected from a middle-aged woman with acute COVID-19. Each CDR3 is given with its conserved first and last residue. Each record gives: V gene, clone size, J gene, CDR3 protein. Size is omitted from some rows. Given values are once, few, many or a class for expanded clones.

TRBV7-2	.	TRBJ2-3	CASSLGQGLVADTQYF
TRBV7-3	.	TRBJ2-7	CASSYRTETKLYEQYF
TRBV27	.	TRBJ2-7	CASSLYPGEHYEQYF
TRBV7-9	.	TRBJ2-3	CASSLWFGTIKGLDTQYF
TRBV5-4	.	TRBJ2-3	CASSEDLTSTDTQYF
TRBV14	.	TRBJ2-5	CASSRQGSWETQYF
TRBV11-3	.	TRBJ2-5	CASSSRGRLETQYF
TRBV19	.	TRBJ1-1	CASSKRNTEAFF
TRBV3-1/TRBV3-2	.	TRBJ2-3	CASSRNGADTQYF
TRBV20-1	.	TRBJ2-2	CSASSQALSNTGELFF
TRBV19	.	TRBJ2-2	CASSLQSNTGELFF
TRBV11-3	.	TRBJ2-2	CASSSRSNTGELFF
TRBV6-6	.	TRBJ2-7	CASSLRAPGTGSYEQYF
TRBV3-1/TRBV3-2	.	TRBJ1-4	CASSHGQGDEKLFF
TRBV7-9	.	TRBJ2-3	CASSLGLAEDTQYF
TRBV7-9	.	TRBJ1-6	CASSLRDRGNSPLHF
TRBV5-1	.	TRBJ2-2	CASRGQGNTGELFF
TRBV6-1	medium-sized	TRBJ2-3	CASSELAGADTQYF
TRBV3-1/TRBV3-2	.	TRBJ2-3	CASSGGLAGIDTQYF
TRBV6-6	.	TRBJ2-4	CASSPLAGGPGSQNIQYF
TRBV4-1	.	TRBJ2-1	CASSPGGQFTYNEQFF
TRBV6-1	.	TRBJ1-5	CASSESQANQPQHF
TRBV6-2/TRBV6-3	.	TRBJ2-7	CASSGPLAEVSEQYF
TRBV29-1	.	TRBJ1-2	CSVERRSRGYTF
TRBV1	.	TRBJ2-3	CTSSRTSGGRADTQYF
TRBV25-1	.	TRBJ2-3	CASSETSGGTSTDTQYF
TRBV2	.	TRBJ1-5	CASSGQNNQPQHF
TRBV4-2	.	TRBJ2-2	CASSQERIAGDTGELFF
TRBV4-2	.	TRBJ2-3	CASSQVLAGSDTQYF
TRBV7-9	once	TRBJ1-6	CASSLGPPGSSYNSPLHF
TRBV6-6	once	TRBJ1-4	CASGGTGREKLFF
TRBV28	.	TRBJ2-7	CASGRISGVSYEQYF
TRBV12-3/TRBV12-4	.	TRBJ1-2	CASIRWDSGYTF
TRBV24-1	.	TRBJ2-3	CAAQGLASTDTQYF
TRBV5-5	.	TRBJ2-6	CASSPRVATGANVLTF
TRBV2	.	TRBJ1-2	CASSDPGGPYGYTF
TRBV3-1/TRBV3-2	.	TRBJ1-5	CASSQRSSNQPQHF
TRBV20-1	few	TRBJ1-3	CSASGASGNTIYF
TRBV5-6	.	TRBJ1-1	CASSGWGEVRNTEAFF
TRBV11-2	.	TRBJ2-3	CASSAGLAGGRTDTQYF
TRBV29-1	medium-sized	TRBJ2-7	CSVGTSGNYEQYF
TRBV6-5	.	TRBJ2-5	CASSYSGLRRATQYF
TRBV3-1/TRBV3-2	.	TRBJ2-5	CASSPTRGRTETQYF
TRBV6-1	.	TRBJ1-3	CASSEEAGGASGNTIYF
TRBV4-1	.	TRBJ2-5	CASSQGQTQETQYF
TRBV28	.	TRBJ1-6	CASSFNQGDNSPLHF
TRBV6-5	.	TRBJ2-1	CASSTLLGNEQFF
TRBV5-1	.	TRBJ2-3	CASSLVGASSTDTQYF
TRBV14	.	TRBJ1-3	CASSRGQISGNTIYF